This TCR beta chain originates from a study of blood T cell repertoires in COVID-19. TCRdb's table, derived via immunoSEQ multiplex PCR, lists solely in-frame clones and lacks some. The sample includes about 200,000 clones, approximately 88% of them seen just once. This TCR was recovered from a woman aged 18-29 years who had recovered from COVID-19. Sequenced sample: PBMCs or T cells enriched from blood (not recorded which).

The CDR3 nucleotides are TGTGCCAGCAGCTTTCCCAGGGGGTACTCTAACTATGGCTACACCTTC. It yields the protein CASSFPRGYSNYGYTF. The chain combines TRBV5-4 with TRBJ1-2; TRBD1 matches 7 bases. Germline V gives CDR1 SGHNT, CDR2 YYREEE (reference sequence). Losses at the gene ends were 2 bases for V and 0 bases for J; bases not matched to a gene: 7. CDR3 length equals 16 residues.